The TCR beta chain described here comes from a study of blood T cell repertoires in COVID-19. About the research overall: Both acute and convalescent COVID-19 samples were obtained from the United States, Italy and Spain. The analysed material was cDNA or gDNA that came from T cells, B-cell-depleted T cells, or PBMCs.

Original analysis: Nucleated cell counts were estimated from reference gene primer amplification. The data were produced by immunoSEQ multiplex PCR, yet TCRdb's version contains in-frame clones alone and is incomplete. The V and J calls and clone size are taken from that table; D and trimming were inferred from the DNA. The table lists 150,000 to 200,000 clones, 86% of them singletons. Germline V gives CDR1 SEHNR, CDR2 FQNEAQ (reference sequence). The CDR3 contains 14 residues. As regards this clone: Mismatch with germline at one junction end may stem from a read error.

The rearrangement links TRBV7-9 to TRBJ2-7; 12 bases fit TRBD1. The origin of this receptor is a woman in her 70s with acute or convalescent COVID-19. The sequenced sample was peripheral blood. CDR3 region: CASSSPGQGAETLF. DNA of the CDR3: TGTGCCAGCAGCTCGCCGGGACAGGGGGCGGAAACCCTATTC.